This is a list of T cell receptor beta chains from one sample in a study of CD8 T cells in ankylosing spondylitis. TCRdb ran MiXCR on the 5' RACE reads and lists one entry per CDR3 protein. This sample has about 220,000 distinct CDR3 sequences, with 8% to 11% found just once. Material: blood, either unsorted or a sorted T cell fraction (not recorded which). These receptors came from a male donor with ankylosing spondylitis or in good health (not recorded which). Each CDR3 is given with its conserved first and last residue. Each record gives: J gene, clone size, V gene, D gene, CDR3 protein, CDR3 DNA. D genes are given only for firm matches. Not every row has a clone size; where given, it reads once, few, many or a size class.

TRBJ2-3	many	TRBV3-1	TRBD1	CASSKHTGAATDTQYF	TGTGCCAGCAGCAAGCATACAGGGGCTGCCACAGATACGCAGTATTTT
TRBJ2-7	many	TRBV20-1	TRBD1	CSAGSGQGAGEQYF	TGCAGTGCTGGGAGCGGCCAGGGGGCAGGCGAGCAGTACTTC
TRBJ1-1	many	TRBV11-2	TRBD1	CASSPWDRGGTEAFF	TGTGCCAGCAGCCCATGGGACAGGGGTGGGACTGAAGCTTTCTTT
TRBJ1-2	many	TRBV5-1	TRBD1	CASSLKSEGTTGGYGYTF	TGCGCCAGCAGCTTGAAGTCTGAGGGCACCACAGGGGGCTATGGCTACACCTTC
TRBJ2-3	many	TRBV5-5	-	CASSLVGLTTTDTQYF	TGTGCCAGCAGCTTGGTGGGACTTACTACCACAGATACGCAGTATTTT
TRBJ2-1	many	TRBV7-8	TRBD2	CASSLDIAGGRYNEQFF	TGTGCCAGCAGCTTAGATATAGCGGGGGGGCGGTACAATGAGCAGTTCTTC
TRBJ2-3	many	TRBV10-3	-	CAIGTGKGADTQYF	TGTGCCATCGGTACAGGCAAAGGAGCAGATACGCAGTATTTT
TRBJ2-1	many	TRBV19	-	CASSRETNEQFF	TGTGCCAGTAGTAGAGAGACTAATGAGCAGTTCTTC
TRBJ2-5	few	TRBV28	-	CASSLLGASGETQYF	TGTGCCAGCAGTTTATTGGGAGCTAGTGGGGAGACCCAGTACTTC
TRBJ2-3	few	TRBV11-2	TRBD2	CASSKGLAGGLSTQYF	TGTGCCAGCAGCAAGGGACTAGCGGGGGGCCTTAGTACGCAGTATTTT
TRBJ2-1	-	TRBV7-3	TRBD2	CASSLTLAGKQFF	TGTGCCAGCAGCTTAACGTTAGCGGGAAAGCAGTTCTTC
TRBJ1-4	few	TRBV29-1	-	CSVSQGSNEKLFF	TGCAGCGTCTCGCAGGGTTCTAATGAAAAACTGTTTTTT
TRBJ2-7	many	TRBV20-1	-	CSARRLVSGPEQYF	TGCAGTGCTAGACGACTAGTGAGCGGGCCCGAGCAGTACTTC
TRBJ1-3	few	TRBV5-1	-	CASSLWGDGNTIYF	TGCGCCAGCAGCTTGTGGGGAGACGGAAACACCATATATTTT
TRBJ1-1	many	TRBV5-1	-	CASFEPNTEAFF	TGCGCCAGCTTCGAACCGAACACTGAAGCTTTCTTT
TRBJ2-7	-	TRBV5-1	-	CASSLGGAFDEQYF	TGCGCCAGCAGCTTAGGGGGGGCCTTCGACGAGCAGTACTTC
TRBJ1-2	many	TRBV11-2	TRBD1	CASSLGTGYLEGYTF	TGTGCCAGCAGCTTAGGGACAGGGTACTTGGAGGGCTACACCTTC
TRBJ1-1	-	TRBV20-1	TRBD1	CSATRFEQGMNTEAFF	TGCAGTGCCACCCGATTCGAACAGGGGATGAACACTGAAGCTTTCTTT
TRBJ1-1	many	TRBV12-3/TRBV12-4	-	CASSFPLFF	TGTGCCAGCAGTTTTCCCCTGTTCTTT
TRBJ2-4	-	TRBV2	-	CASSGNVAKNIQYF	TGTGCCAGCAGTGGAAACGTAGCCAAAAACATTCAGTACTTC
TRBJ2-4	many	TRBV6-1	TRBD1	CASSRDRASAKNIQYF	TGTGCCAGCAGTCGGGACAGGGCATCAGCCAAAAACATTCAGTACTTC
TRBJ1-1	-	TRBV9	-	CASSEAAEGEAFF	TGTGCCAGCAGCGAGGCGGCGGAGGGTGAAGCTTTCTTT
TRBJ2-2	many	TRBV7-2	TRBD1	CASRFRQGSTGELFF	TGTGCCAGCAGGTTCCGACAGGGGTCCACCGGGGAGCTGTTTTTT
TRBJ1-5	many	TRBV7-2	-	CASSRGRGNQPQHF	TGTGCCAGCTCAAGAGGACGTGGCAATCAGCCCCAGCATTTT
TRBJ2-7	many	TRBV20-1	TRBD2	CSARRLAGTSYEQYF	TGCAGTGCTAGGAGACTAGCGGGGACCTCCTACGAGCAGTACTTC
TRBJ2-2	many	TRBV5-1	-	CASSLNAGLNTGELFF	TGCGCCAGCAGCTTGAATGCAGGACTAAACACCGGGGAGCTGTTTTTT
TRBJ2-5	few	TRBV30	-	CAWSLWGQETQYF	TGTGCCTGGAGTTTGTGGGGACAAGAGACCCAGTACTTC
TRBJ1-1	-	TRBV10-3	-	CAISGRANTEAFF	TGTGCCATCTCCGGGAGGGCGAACACTGAAGCTTTCTTT
TRBJ2-7	many	TRBV6-6	TRBD1	CASTLQGEVEQYF	TGTGCCAGCACCCTACAGGGGGAGGTCGAGCAGTACTTC
TRBJ2-3	many	TRBV12-3/TRBV12-4	-	CASNDPFPTDTQYF	TGTGCCAGCAACGACCCTTTTCCTACAGATACGCAGTATTTT
TRBJ2-3	many	TRBV11-2	-	CASSLRRDTQYF	TGTGCCAGCAGCTTACGTCGAGATACGCAGTATTTT
TRBJ2-3	many	TRBV5-1	TRBD2	CASSLELAGGSDTQYF	TGCGCCAGCAGCTTGGAACTAGCGGGGGGCTCAGATACGCAGTATTTT
TRBJ2-6	many	TRBV5-5	-	CASTPDGSGANVLTF	TGTGCCAGCACCCCGGACGGCTCTGGGGCCAACGTCCTGACTTTC
TRBJ2-1	-	TRBV9	-	CASSYGGGSLYNEQFF	TGTGCCAGCAGCTATGGGGGGGGCTCCCTCTACAATGAGCAGTTCTTC
TRBJ1-3	many	TRBV5-1	TRBD1	CASSFFPGQDPGNTIYF	TGCGCCAGCAGCTTCTTCCCCGGACAGGATCCTGGAAACACCATATATTTT
TRBJ2-5	many	TRBV12-3/TRBV12-4	-	CASSLFTLGTQYF	TGTGCCAGCAGTTTATTTACACTCGGTACGCAGTACTTC
TRBJ2-1	-	TRBV29-1	TRBD2	CSVEDRRTSNEQFF	TGCAGCGTTGAAGATCGTAGGACTAGCAATGAGCAGTTCTTC
TRBJ2-4	-	TRBV7-8	-	CASSYDSIQYF	TGTGCCAGCAGCTACGATAGCATTCAGTACTTC
TRBJ1-2	many	TRBV7-8	-	CASSLGTAGGGYTF	TGTGCCAGCAGCTTAGGAACTGCGGGGGGCGGCTACACCTTC
TRBJ2-5	many	TRBV14	TRBD2	CASSQLLAGFRLETQYF	TGTGCCAGCAGCCAACTCCTAGCGGGGTTCCGCTTAGAGACCCAGTACTTC
TRBJ1-3	-	TRBV7-8	-	CASSPPGSISGNTIYF	TGTGCCAGCAGCCCGCCCGGGTCTATATCTGGAAACACCATATATTTT
TRBJ2-3	few	TRBV7-9	-	CASSLEGSADTQYF	TGTGCCAGCAGCTTAGAGGGATCCGCAGATACGCAGTATTTT
TRBJ2-1	-	TRBV29-1	-	CSVEEVRHSYNEQFF	TGCAGCGTTGAAGAGGTCAGACACTCCTACAATGAGCAGTTCTTC
TRBJ2-1	many	TRBV7-3	-	CASSAVGIDEQFF	TGTGCCAGCAGCGCTGTTGGTATCGATGAGCAGTTCTTC
TRBJ1-4	few	TRBV28	-	CASSPGGEKLFF	TGTGCCAGCAGCCCGGGCGGGGAAAAACTGTTTTTT
TRBJ1-1	many	TRBV7-6	-	CASSFNRDDTEAFF	TGTGCCAGCAGCTTTAACCGGGACGACACTGAAGCTTTCTTT
TRBJ2-3	few	TRBV2	-	CASSELDTQYF	TGTGCCAGCAGTGAACTTGATACGCAGTATTTT
TRBJ1-2	many	TRBV20-1	-	CSAEKGTLYGYTF	TGCAGTGCAGAAAAGGGGACCCTCTATGGCTACACCTTC
TRBJ2-7	-	TRBV5-1	-	CASSLDRAEQYF	TGCGCCAGCAGCTTGGATAGAGCCGAGCAGTACTTC
TRBJ2-1	many	TRBV7-2	TRBD2	CASSFFSGGRDNEQFF	TGTGCCAGCAGCTTCTTTAGCGGGGGACGAGACAATGAGCAGTTCTTC
TRBJ2-3	many	TRBV5-1	-	CASSLEGVSSTDTQYF	TGCGCCAGCAGCTTGGAAGGTGTATCTAGCACAGATACGCAGTATTTT
TRBJ2-7	many	TRBV7-3	TRBD1	CASSLGAAGGWEQYF	TGTGCCAGCAGCTTAGGGGCGGCAGGGGGTTGGGAGCAGTACTTC
TRBJ2-1	few	TRBV5-1	TRBD2	CASSYPSGRSSYNEQFF	TGCGCCAGCAGCTACCCTAGCGGCCGGAGCTCCTACAATGAGCAGTTCTTC
TRBJ1-4	few	TRBV9	TRBD1	CASSVGTGIHEKLFF	TGTGCCAGCAGCGTTGGGACAGGGATTCATGAAAAACTGTTTTTT
TRBJ1-2	medium-sized	TRBV7-2	-	CASSLAQGGYGYTF	TGTGCCAGCAGCTTAGCGCAGGGAGGCTATGGCTACACCTTC